This TCR beta chain was sequenced during a study of blood T cell repertoires in COVID-19. The overall study: COVID-19 samples, acute and convalescent, were from the United States, Italy and Spain.

In the authors' workflow: Counts of nucleated cells, estimated from reference gene primer amplification, were obtained. Libraries were prepared by immunoSEQ multiplex PCR; TCRdb keeps only in-frame clonotypes and omits some of them. V and J calls plus clone size are reproduced from that table; the DNA served to infer D and trimming. This repertoire shows 250,000 to 350,000 clones, 80% to 90% found once; its top ten account for around 4.5%. The CDR3 spans 16 residues. The J segment lost 2 bases and the V segment lost 4 bases, leaving 10 bases of the junction unmatched. Germline V gene data show CDR1 as SGHNT and CDR2 as YYREEE (reference sequence). Recovered participants had two consecutive negative NP/OP PCR tests, healthcare professional clearance, or symptom resolution.

The source material was PBMCs or T cells enriched from blood (not recorded which). The V gene is TRBV5-4, the J gene TRBJ1-1; 8 nucleotides agree with TRBD1. This sequence originates from a woman aged 30 to 39 who had recovered from COVID-19. CDR3 sequence reads: CASSGGQVNFNTEAFF. CDR3 in DNA: TGTGCCAGCAGCGGGGGACAGGTCAACTTCAACACTGAAGCTTTCTTT.